This is a list of T cell receptor beta chains from one sample in a study of cytomegalovirus exposure and HLA in healthy donors. Libraries were prepared by immunoSEQ multiplex PCR; TCRdb keeps only in-frame clonotypes and omits some of them. In the table there are 95,000 to 110,000 clones, approximately 66% of which are singletons. Sequencing was done on a sample of PBMCs. Source of these receptors: a woman in her 50s in good health and CMV-seronegative. Both conserved end residues are part of each CDR3. Fields, in order: V gene, clone size, D gene, J gene, CDR3 protein, CDR3 DNA. The D gene is left open where the match is weak. The size of a clone is reported for some rows only, either as once, few or many, or as a class for expanded clones.

TRBV11-3	few	-	TRBJ1-3	CASSLRTALSNTIYF	TGTGCCAGCAGCCTCCGGACAGCCCTCTCAAACACCATATATTTT
TRBV7-9	few	-	TRBJ2-7	CASSPSGFSYEQYF	TGTGCCAGCAGCCCCAGCGGGTTTTCCTACGAGCAGTACTTC
TRBV5-1	-	TRBD1	TRBJ2-7	CASSKTGESYEQYF	TGCGCCAGCAGCAAGACAGGGGAATCCTACGAGCAGTACTTC
TRBV5-4	-	TRBD1	TRBJ1-3	CASSGGQETLGNTIYF	TGTGCCAGCAGCGGAGGACAGGAAACCCTTGGAAACACCATATATTTT
TRBV7-2	-	TRBD1	TRBJ2-7	CASSLGQGARYEQYF	TGTGCCAGCAGCTTAGGACAGGGGGCCAGGTACGAGCAGTACTTC
TRBV21-1	-	-	TRBJ2-7	CASSKRDTYEQYF	TGTGCCAGCAGCAAACGGGACACCTACGAGCAGTACTTC
TRBV9	few	-	TRBJ2-1	CASSPGSLTYNEQFF	TGTGCCAGCAGCCCTGGCTCGCTTACCTACAATGAGCAGTTCTTC
TRBV7-9	-	-	TRBJ1-3	CASSLGGRDRSGNTIYF	TGTGCCAGCAGCTTAGGTGGCAGGGATCGCTCTGGAAACACCATATATTTT
TRBV10-3	few	TRBD1	TRBJ1-3	CAITAGQGRDTIYF	TGTGCCATCACCGCGGGACAGGGAAGGGACACCATATATTTT
TRBV27	-	TRBD2	TRBJ2-7	CASRPLTSGVAVQQYF	TGTGCCAGCAGACCCCTTACTAGCGGTGTGGCCGTCCAGCAGTACTTC
TRBV27	-	TRBD1	TRBJ2-5	CASSLWGQGAGQETQYF	TGTGCCAGCAGTTTATGGGGACAGGGGGCTGGGCAAGAGACCCAGTACTTC
TRBV13	-	-	TRBJ1-1	CASSLGQNTEAFF	TGTGCCAGCAGCTTAGGCCAGAACACTGAAGCTTTCTTT
TRBV2	few	TRBD2	TRBJ2-1	CASSGGRADSPKLFF	TGTGCCAGCAGTGGCGGGAGAGCGGATTCTCCTAAGCTGTTCTTC
TRBV18	few	TRBD1	TRBJ1-2	CASSPGTGGSGYTF	TGTGCCAGCTCACCAGGGACAGGGGGAAGTGGCTACACCTTC
TRBV6-1	-	-	TRBJ2-7	CASSERNSPYEQYF	TGTGCCAGCAGTGAACGGAACAGCCCCTACGAGCAGTACTTC
TRBV11-2	-	-	TRBJ2-1	CASSRVYEQFF	TGTGCCAGCAGCCGGGTGTATGAGCAGTTCTTC
TRBV27	-	TRBD1	TRBJ2-5	CASSERQGEGETQYF	TGTGCCAGCAGTGAACGACAGGGTGAGGGAGAGACCCAGTACTTC